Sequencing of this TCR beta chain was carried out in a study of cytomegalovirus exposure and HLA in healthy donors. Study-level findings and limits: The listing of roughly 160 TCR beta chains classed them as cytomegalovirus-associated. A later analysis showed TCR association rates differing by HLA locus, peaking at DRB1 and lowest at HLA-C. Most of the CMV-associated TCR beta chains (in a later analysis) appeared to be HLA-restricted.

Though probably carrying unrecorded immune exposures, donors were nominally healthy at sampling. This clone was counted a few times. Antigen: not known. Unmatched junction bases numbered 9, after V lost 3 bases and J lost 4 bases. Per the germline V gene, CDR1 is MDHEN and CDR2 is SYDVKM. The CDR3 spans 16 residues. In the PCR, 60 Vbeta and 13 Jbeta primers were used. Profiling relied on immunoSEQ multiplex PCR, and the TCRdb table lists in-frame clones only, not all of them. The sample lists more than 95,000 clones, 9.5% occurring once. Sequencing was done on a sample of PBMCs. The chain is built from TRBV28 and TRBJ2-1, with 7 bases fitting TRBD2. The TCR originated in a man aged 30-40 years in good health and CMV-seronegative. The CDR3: CASSFRGRVVYNEQFF. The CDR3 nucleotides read TGTGCCAGCAGTTTTCGTGGGAGGGTCGTGTACAATGAGCAGTTCTTC.